This T cell receptor beta chain was sequenced during a study of blood T cell repertoires in COVID-19. Original processing notes: It was from reference gene primer amplification that nucleated cell counts were estimated. The data were produced by immunoSEQ multiplex PCR, yet TCRdb's version contains in-frame clones alone and is incomplete. The D gene and trimming were derived from the DNA, and the V and J assignments and clone size from that table. The data hold 350,000 to 450,000 clones, with more than 70% observed a single time. CDR1 and CDR2 (germline): SNHLY, FYNNEI. V lost 2 bases, J lost 1 base, and 8 bases lay in between. The CDR3 has 14 residues.

V usage is TRBV2 and J usage is TRBJ1-1, with D unresolved. The receptor was derived from a woman aged 55-75 years with COVID-19, enrolled during active disease. Sequenced sample: peripheral blood. The CDR3 DNA is TGTGCCAGCAGTGAACACCGCGGGAACACTGAAGCTTTCTTT. This codes for CASSEHRGNTEAFF.